This T cell receptor beta chain appears in the sequencing data of a study of cytomegalovirus exposure and HLA in healthy donors. This clone was observed a few times. Antigen unknown. Notes on the study in general: 87-base-pair reads could not separate some V segments, including TRBV6-2 and TRBV6-3. With high specificity and sensitivity, the classifier reportedly diagnosed cytomegalovirus status.

Use of 60 Vbeta and 13 Jbeta primers characterized the PCR. The assay was immunoSEQ multiplex PCR, and TCRdb's table has in-frame clones only and misses some. This sample has 200,000 or so clones; roughly 84% occur once, and the top ten carry about 0.24%. The donors, nominally healthy at sampling, likely had unrecorded immune exposures. Trimming removed 4 bases from V and 0 bases from J, with 12 bases in between. This CDR3 is 15 amino acids long. The germline gives CDR1 SGHNT, CDR2 YYREEE (reference sequence). J is TRBJ2-3 and V is TRBV5-4; possibly TRBD2 for D (6 bases). The source of this sequence is a girl under three years old in good health and CMV-seronegative. Sequencing was performed on PBMCs. CDR3 sequence: CASSLGGVSTDTQYF. CDR3 sequence (DNA): TGTGCCAGCAGCCTGGGAGGAGTAAGCACAGATACGCAGTATTTT.